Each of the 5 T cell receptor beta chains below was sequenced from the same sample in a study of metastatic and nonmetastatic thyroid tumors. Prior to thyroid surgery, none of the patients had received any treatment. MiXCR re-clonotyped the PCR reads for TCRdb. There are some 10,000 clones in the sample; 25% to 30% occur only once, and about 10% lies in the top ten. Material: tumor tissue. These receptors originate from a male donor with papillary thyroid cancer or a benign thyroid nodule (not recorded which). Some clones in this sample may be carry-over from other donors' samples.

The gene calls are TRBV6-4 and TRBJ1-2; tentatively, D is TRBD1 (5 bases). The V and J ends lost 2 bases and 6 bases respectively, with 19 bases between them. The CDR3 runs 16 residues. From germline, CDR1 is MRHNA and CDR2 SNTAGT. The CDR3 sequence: CASSDLLRLGADGYTF. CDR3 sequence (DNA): TGTGCCAGCAGTGACCTTTTACGATTAGGGGCGGATGGCTACACCTTC.

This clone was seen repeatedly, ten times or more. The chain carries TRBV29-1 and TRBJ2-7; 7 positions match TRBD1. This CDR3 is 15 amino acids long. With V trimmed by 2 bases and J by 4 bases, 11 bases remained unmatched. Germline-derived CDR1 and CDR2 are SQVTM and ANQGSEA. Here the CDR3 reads CSVEMRGLLLYEQYF. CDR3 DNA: TGCAGCGTTGAAATGAGGGGGCTACTATTATACGAGCAGTACTTC.

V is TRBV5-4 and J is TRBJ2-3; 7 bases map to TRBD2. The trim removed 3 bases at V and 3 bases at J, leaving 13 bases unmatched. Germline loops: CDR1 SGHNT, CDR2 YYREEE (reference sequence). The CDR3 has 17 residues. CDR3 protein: CASSSSAIGRKTDTQYF. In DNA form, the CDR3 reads TGTGCCAGCAGCTCGTCGGCTATCGGGAGGAAAACAGATACGCAGTATTTT.

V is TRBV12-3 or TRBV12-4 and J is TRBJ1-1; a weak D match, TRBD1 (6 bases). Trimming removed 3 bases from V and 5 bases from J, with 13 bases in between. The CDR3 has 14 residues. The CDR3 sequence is CASSFRGAETEAFF. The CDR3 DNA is TGTGCCAGCAGTTTTCGGGGGGCGGAGACTGAAGCTTTCTTT.

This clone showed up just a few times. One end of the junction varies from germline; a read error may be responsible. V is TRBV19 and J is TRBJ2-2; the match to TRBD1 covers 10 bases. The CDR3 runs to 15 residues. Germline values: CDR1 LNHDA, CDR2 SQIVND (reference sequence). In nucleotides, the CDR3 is TGTGCCAATAGTCTCCGGGACAGGGGAGCCGGGGAGCTGTTTTTT. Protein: CANSLRDRGAGELFF.